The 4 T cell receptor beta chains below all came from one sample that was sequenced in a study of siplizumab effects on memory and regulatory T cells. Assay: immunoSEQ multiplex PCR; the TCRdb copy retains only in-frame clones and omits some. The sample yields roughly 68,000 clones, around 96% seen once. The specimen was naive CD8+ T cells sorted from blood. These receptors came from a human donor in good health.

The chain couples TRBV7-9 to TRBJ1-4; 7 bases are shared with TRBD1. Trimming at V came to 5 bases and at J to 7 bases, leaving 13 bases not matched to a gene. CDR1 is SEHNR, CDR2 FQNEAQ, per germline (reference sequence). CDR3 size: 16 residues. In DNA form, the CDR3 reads TGTGCCAGCAGCCAACCGTACAGGGGATTGAGTGAAAAACTGTTTTTT. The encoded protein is CASSQPYRGLSEKLFF.

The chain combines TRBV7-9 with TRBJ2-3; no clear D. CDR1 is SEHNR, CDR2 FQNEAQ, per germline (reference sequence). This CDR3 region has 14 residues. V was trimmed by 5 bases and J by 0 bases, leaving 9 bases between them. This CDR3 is CASSISPSTDTQYF. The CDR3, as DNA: TGTGCCAGCAGCATCTCACCCAGCACAGATACGCAGTATTTT. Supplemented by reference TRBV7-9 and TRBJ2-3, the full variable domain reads DTGVSQNPRHKITKRGQNVTFRCDPISEHNRLYWYRQTLGQGPEFLTYFQNEAQLEKSRLLSDRFSAERPKGSFSTLEIQRTEQGDSAMYLCASSISPSTDTQYFGPGTRLTVL.

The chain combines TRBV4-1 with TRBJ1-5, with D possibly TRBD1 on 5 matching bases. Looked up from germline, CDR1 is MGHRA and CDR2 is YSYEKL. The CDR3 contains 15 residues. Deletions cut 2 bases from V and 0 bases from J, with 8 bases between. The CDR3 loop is CASSQTGDSNQPQHF. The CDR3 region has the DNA TGCGCCAGCAGCCAAACAGGAGATAGCAATCAGCCCCAGCATTTT.

CDR3 loop: CASSEAGYYGYTF. CDR3 coding DNA: TGTGCCAGCAGTGAAGCAGGATACTATGGCTACACCTTC. The chain employs TRBV2 and TRBJ1-2; no reliable D call. CDR1 and CDR2 (germline): SNHLY, FYNNEI. Deletions cut 0 bases from V and 3 bases from J, with 5 bases between. This CDR3 is built from 13 residues.